The rows below give T cell receptor beta chains drawn from one sample of a study of spatial heterogeneity in lung cancer. TCRdb reprocessed the 5' RACE reads via MiXCR and lists one record per CDR3 protein. The sample yields 50,000 to 65,000 distinct CDR3 sequences, roughly 7% seen once. Sequenced material: PBMCs, taken at surgery. The receptor set was obtained from a female donor with early-stage non-small cell lung cancer. Each CDR3 is given with its conserved first and last residue. The D gene is left open where the match is weak.

D gene,V gene,CDR3 protein
TRBD1,TRBV20-1,CSSTDSTGGYEQYF
.,TRBV9,CASSPSAKNIQYF
.,TRBV5-5,CASSLDPLRGQFF
.,TRBV6-2/TRBV6-3,CASIIQGNEQYF
.,TRBV7-3,CASSFVTGNYEQYF
.,TRBV3-1,CASSPQPLGNIQYF
.,TRBV28,CASSFPGQRFEAFF
TRBD2,TRBV20-1,CSAESGGGTDTQYF
.,TRBV12-3/TRBV12-4,CASSQSKDGYTF
TRBD1,TRBV19,CASRDRTNTQYF
.,TRBV3-1,CASSPSGDPQDYNSPLHF
TRBD1,TRBV4-3,CASSHQTGSSYEQYF
.,TRBV30,CAWSVETQYF
.,TRBV20-1,CSARGGQRDSPLHF
TRBD1,TRBV7-9,CASSAGQNYGYTF
.,TRBV28,CASSTTVGNQPQHF
.,TRBV28,CASSFLRANTDTQYF
TRBD1,TRBV7-9,CASSPMGQGGKKTEAFF
.,TRBV20-1,CSARIRWGEAFF
TRBD1,TRBV12-3/TRBV12-4,CASSLSGTGWFKDTEAFF
.,TRBV4-2,CASSPSGGYSEAFF
TRBD1,TRBV28,CASKPGGTEAFF
TRBD1,TRBV10-3,CATGRGRDGYTF
.,TRBV9,CASSADYQQETQYF
.,TRBV5-6,CASSSSGGTNTGELFF
.,TRBV23-1,CARLRENTGELFF
.,TRBV5-6,CASSREGTEAFF
TRBD1,TRBV11-3,CASSFRQGDEQYF